These 15 T cell receptor beta chains originate from one sample sequenced in a study of blood T cell repertoires in COVID-19 (dated by TCRdb to 2018 to 2020). Libraries came from the immunoSEQ multiplex PCR assay. TCRdb stores this immuneACCESS table with in-frame sequences only. Part of the clones is absent; in the studies checked, under half of the shortfall reflects unresolved V genes, and no reason is known for the rest. The sample has 280,000 or so clones on record, about 91% of them singletons. The ten largest clones add up to over 6% of the sample. The specimen sequenced was peripheral blood. The receptors originated from a woman in her thirties who had recovered from COVID-19.

The V and J genes are TRBV7-3 and TRBJ2-7, with D maybe TRBD1 (5 bases). V was cut by 2 bases and J by 4 bases, with 12 bases left in between. CDR1 is SGHTA and CDR2 is FQGTGA in the germline V gene. This CDR3 has 14 residues. The CDR3: CASSLLGVGYEQYF. The CDR3 bases are TGTGCCAGCAGCTTATTAGGGGTTGGATACGAGCAGTACTTC.

This CDR3 is CASSFGLAVYEQYF. CDR3 nucleotides: TGTGCCAGCAGCTTTGGTCTAGCGGTCTACGAGCAGTACTTC. V usage is TRBV5-6 and J usage is TRBJ2-7; 7 bases agree with TRBD2. Per germline, CDR1 SGHDT and CDR2 YYEEEE. There are 14 residues in the CDR3. The V gene end was trimmed by 2 bases and the J gene end by 3 bases; junction bases not matched to a gene: 5.

This clone was recorded once. A far larger clone is only one base removed, so a read error is likely. The J gene is TRBJ2-2, the V gene TRBV12-3 or TRBV12-4; D might be TRBD1 (5 bases). The ends were cut back, 2 bases at V and 5 bases at J, with 6 bases in the middle. This CDR3 region has 13 residues. CDR3 region: CASSLRGTGELFF. DNA for the CDR3: TGTGCCAGCAGTTTAAGGGGTACCGGGGAGCTGTTTTTT.

CDR3: CASLLQGFYTEAFF. The CDR3 DNA reads TGTGCCAGTCTCTTACAGGGTTTTTACACTGAAGCTTTCTTT. The chain uses TRBV28 and TRBJ1-1; D perhaps matches TRBD1 (6 bases). The germline CDR1 and CDR2 sequences are MDHEN and SYDVKM. The ends were cut back, 9 bases at V and 3 bases at J, with 17 bases in the middle. CDR3 length: 14 amino acids.

The chain joins TRBV6-1 to TRBJ1-3; unclear D gene. V lost 2 bases and J lost 0, with 8 bases in between. Germline CDR1 and CDR2: MNHNS and SASEGT. This CDR3 comprises 15 residues. The DNA of the CDR3 is TGTGCCAGCAGTGAACCCCCAGGCTCTGGAAACACCATATATTTT. Amino acid sequence: CASSEPPGSGNTIYF.

The chain is built from TRBV5-1 and TRBJ1-2; TRBD1 aligns across 7 bases. The V gene's germline CDR1 is SGHRS and CDR2 YFSETQ. The V gene end was trimmed by 4 bases and the J gene end by 2 bases; junction bases not matched to a gene: 2. CDR3 length: 13 residues. In nucleotides, the CDR3 is TGCGCCAGCAGCATGACAGGGAACTATGGCTACACCTTC. This gives the protein CASSMTGNYGYTF.

The gene calls are TRBV7-2 and TRBJ1-2, with D possibly TRBD1 on 6 matching bases. Germline V gene lookup returns CDR1 SGHTA and CDR2 FQGNSA. There are 16 residues in the CDR3. Between the trimmed V and J ends, which lost 5 bases and 4 bases, there was a span of 20 bases. Written as DNA, the CDR3 is TGTGCCAGCAGCGTAAATACAGGGCGCCAGGGCTATGGCTACACCTTC. Amino acid sequence: CASSVNTGRQGYGYTF.

This rearrangement joins TRBV6-5 to TRBJ1-1, with TRBD1 identical over 7 bases. Germline assignment: CDR1 MNHEY and CDR2 SVGAGI. The CDR3 contains 14 residues. V shed 11 bases, J shed 4 bases, and the junction held 13 bases outside the gene matches. CDR3 DNA: TGTGCCTCGACACAGGGGAGTGAGGCCACTGAAGCTTTCTTT. Protein product: CASTQGSEATEAFF.

This chain uses TRBV4-1 with TRBJ1-1, with unresolved D. The CDR3 has 14 amino acids. Germline loops: CDR1 MGHRA, CDR2 YSYEKL. Deletions cut 4 bases from V and 0 bases from J, with 9 bases between. The CDR3: CASSPVQMNTEAFF. In DNA form, the CDR3 reads TGCGCCAGCAGCCCAGTCCAGATGAACACTGAAGCTTTCTTT.

This chain uses TRBV5-6 with TRBJ1-2; 12 positions agree with TRBD1. Per the germline V gene, CDR1 is SGHDT and CDR2 is YYEEEE. The CDR3 covers 18 residues. Trimming removed 4 bases from V and 1 base from J; junction bases left unmatched: 11. The CDR3 region has the DNA TGTGCCAGCAGCAGACCGGGACAGGGGGCTCCCTATAACTATGGCTACACCTTC. Its translation is CASSRPGQGAPYNYGYTF.

This chain joins TRBV5-1 and TRBJ2-2, with D possibly TRBD1 on 5 matching bases. Germline V CDR1 and CDR2: SGHRS, YFSETQ. CDR3 length: 16 residues. Trimming took off 6 bases at V and 1 base at J, with 16 bases between the two ends. CDR3: CASTDDRGRNTGELFF. The DNA for the CDR3 is TGCGCCAGCACTGACGACAGAGGACGGAACACCGGGGAGCTGTTTTTT.

The V call is TRBV4-3, the J call TRBJ1-1; no clear D. The germline V and J ends were trimmed by 0 bases and 11 bases, with 13 bases remaining between them. Germline loops: CDR1 LGHNA, CDR2 YSLEER. The CDR3 is 13 residues long. CDR3 protein: CASSQDFPSVAFF. CDR3 DNA sequence: TGCGCCAGCAGCCAAGATTTTCCTTCGGTGGCTTTCTTT.

This clone was recorded only once. This sequence joins TRBV28 and TRBJ1-2, with D possibly matching TRBD1 (6 bases). Germline CDR1 is MDHEN and CDR2 is SYDVKM. This CDR3 spans 15 amino acids. The V gene lost 3 bases and the J gene lost 3 bases, with 14 bases spanning the gap. CDR3 amino acids: CASSFPSAGDYGYTF. CDR3 DNA: TGTGCCAGCAGTTTCCCCAGCGCAGGGGACTATGGCTACACCTTC.

The chain employs TRBV3-1 (or the pseudogene TRBV3-2) and TRBJ2-5, with 8 positions matching TRBD2. Germline trimming cut 4 bases from V and 1 base from J; bases unmatched to any gene: 5. The germline gives CDR1 LGHDT, CDR2 YNNKEL (reference sequence). The CDR3 spans 15 residues. The CDR3 bases are TGTGCCAGCAGCCTTTTCCGGGGGGGCCAAGAGACCCAGTACTTC. Protein: CASSLFRGGQETQYF.

With regard to this clone: Other DNA sequences in this specimen translate into the identical CDR3. The chain couples TRBV29-1 to TRBJ2-3, with 9 bases fitting TRBD1. The germline gives CDR1 SQVTM, CDR2 ANQGSEA. Trimming took 3 bases from V and 3 from J; bases not matched to a gene: 1. The CDR3 loop spans 13 amino acids. In DNA, the CDR3 is TGCAGCGTTGAGACAGGGGGGACAGATACGCAGTATTTT. Protein product: CSVETGGTDTQYF.